This T cell receptor (beta chain) was identified in a study of cytomegalovirus exposure and HLA in healthy donors. Across the study: As an earlier analysis found, some 170 million T cells yielded about 120 million unique TCR beta sequences.

Notes on the study in general: In a later analysis, approximately 15,000 TCR beta sequences were associated with HLA alleles at 0.05 false discovery rate.

The PCR made use of 60 Vbeta and 13 Jbeta primers. Here immunoSEQ multiplex PCR was the method, and the copy in TCRdb shows in-frame clones only, minus some. Altogether fewer than 150,000 clones are present, roughly 71% being singletons, with the ten largest covering about 8.3%. This clone was seen a few times. The antigen is unknown. Germline loops: CDR1 SNHLY, CDR2 FYNNEI. Trimming took off 3 bases at V and 1 base at J, with 10 bases between the two ends. CDR3 length equals 14 residues. This receptor was identified in a man between 18 and 35 years old in good health and CMV-seropositive. The sequencing input was PBMCs. This sequence joins TRBV2 and TRBJ2-7; D perhaps matches TRBD1 (5 bases). DNA of the CDR3: TGTGCCAGCAGTGACAGGGCTGAGTCCTACGAGCAGTACTTC. The encoded protein is CASSDRAESYEQYF.